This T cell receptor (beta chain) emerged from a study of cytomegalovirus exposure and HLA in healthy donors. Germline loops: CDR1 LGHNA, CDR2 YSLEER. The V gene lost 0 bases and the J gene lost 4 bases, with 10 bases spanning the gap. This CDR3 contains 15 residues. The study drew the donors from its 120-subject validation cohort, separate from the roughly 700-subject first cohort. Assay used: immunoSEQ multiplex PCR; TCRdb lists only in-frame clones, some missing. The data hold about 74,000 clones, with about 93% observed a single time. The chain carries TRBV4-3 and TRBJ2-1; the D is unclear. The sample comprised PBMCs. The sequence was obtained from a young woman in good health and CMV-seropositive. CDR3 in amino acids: CASSQDEADYNEQFF. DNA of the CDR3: TGCGCCAGCAGCCAAGATGAAGCCGATTACAATGAGCAGTTCTTC.